This TCR beta chain came from a study of radiotherapy plus CTLA-4 blockade in lung cancer. As for the study in general: Objective responses emerged in around 18% of patients, and 25% to 40% attained disease control. General observations from the study: Blood-borne expansion of tumor-derived TCR clones followed radiotherapy plus ipilimumab.

Sequencing used immunoSEQ multiplex PCR; TCRdb keeps in-frame clones, though not all of them. The data contain roughly 48,000 clones, around 86% of them seen just once; the ten biggest clones take up roughly 3.4%. Alongside CTLA-4 blockade with ipilimumab, patients with chemo-refractory metastatic non-small-cell lung cancer received focal radiation. Worth noting for this clone: What it recognizes is unknown.

The CDR3 consists of 14 residues. V dropped 8 bases and J dropped 7; count of bases not matched to a gene: 11. Per germline, CDR1 SNHLY and CDR2 FYNNEI. The source is a human donor with non-small cell lung cancer who had stable disease on radiotherapy plus ipilimumab. V gene TRBV2 combines with J gene TRBJ2-1; 7 bases line up with TRBD1. The input for sequencing was peripheral blood, taken from a patient treated with radiotherapy plus ipilimumab. The CDR3 protein is CASGIQGRLNEQFF. DNA of the CDR3: TGTGCCAGCGGAATACAGGGGAGATTAAATGAGCAGTTCTTC.